Given below is one TCR beta chain in context. The protocol was immunoSEQ multiplex PCR, while the TCRdb copy is restricted to in-frame clones and leaves out a portion. Of some 430,000 clones listed, less than 95% are singletons. This entry comes from a study of blood T cell repertoires in COVID-19. Across the whole study: The analysed material was cDNA or gDNA that came from T cells, B-cell-depleted T cells, or PBMCs.

Germline V gene lookup returns CDR1 ENHRY and CDR2 SYGVKD. Trimming removed 8 bases from V and 5 bases from J, with 15 bases in between. The CDR3 sequence is 13 residues long. Recruits, aged about 18 to 100 years, lived in around 24 US areas. The source of this sequence is a man between 18 and 35 years old who had recovered from COVID-19. The specimen sequenced was PBMCs or T cells enriched from blood (not recorded which). J is TRBJ2-5 and V is TRBV10-3; TRBD1 is a possible D gene (5 bases). The DNA of the CDR3 is TGTGCCATCGGGGCAGGGAACGATGAGACCCAGTACTTC. It yields the protein CAIGAGNDETQYF.